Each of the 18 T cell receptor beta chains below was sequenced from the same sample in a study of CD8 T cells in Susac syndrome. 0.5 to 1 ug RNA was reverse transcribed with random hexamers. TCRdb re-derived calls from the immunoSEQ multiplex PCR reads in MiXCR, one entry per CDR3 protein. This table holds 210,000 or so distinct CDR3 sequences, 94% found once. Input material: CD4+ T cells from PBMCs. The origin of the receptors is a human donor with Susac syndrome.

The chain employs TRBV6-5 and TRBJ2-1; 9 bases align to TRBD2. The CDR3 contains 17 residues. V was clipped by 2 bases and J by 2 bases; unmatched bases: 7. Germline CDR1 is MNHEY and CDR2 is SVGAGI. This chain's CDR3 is CASSYAIAGAPYNEQFF. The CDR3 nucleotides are TGTGCCAGCAGTTACGCAATAGCGGGGGCCCCCTACAATGAGCAGTTCTTC.

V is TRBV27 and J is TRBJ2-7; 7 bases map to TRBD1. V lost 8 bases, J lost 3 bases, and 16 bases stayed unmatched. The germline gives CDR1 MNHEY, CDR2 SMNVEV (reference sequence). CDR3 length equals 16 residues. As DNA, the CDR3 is TGTGCCAGCGGTAGTCCCGGACAGGCTTACCACTACGAGCAGTACTTC. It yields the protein CASGSPGQAYHYEQYF.

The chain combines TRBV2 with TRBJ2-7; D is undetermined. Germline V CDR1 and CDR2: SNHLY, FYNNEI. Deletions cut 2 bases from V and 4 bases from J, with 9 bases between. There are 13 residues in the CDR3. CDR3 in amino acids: CASSELEAYEQYF. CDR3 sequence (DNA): TGTGCCAGCAGTGAACTAGAGGCATACGAGCAGTACTTC. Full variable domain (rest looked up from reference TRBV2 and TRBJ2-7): EPEVTQTPSHQVTQMGQEVILRCVPISNHLYFYWYRQILGQKVEFLVSFYNNEISEKSEIFDDQFSVERPDGSNFTLKIRSTKLEDSAMYFCASSELEAYEQYFGPGTRLTVT.

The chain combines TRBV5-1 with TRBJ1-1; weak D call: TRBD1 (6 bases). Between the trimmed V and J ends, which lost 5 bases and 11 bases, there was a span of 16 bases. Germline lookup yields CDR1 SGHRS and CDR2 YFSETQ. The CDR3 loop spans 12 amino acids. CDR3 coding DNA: TGCGCCAGCAGATCCCTCGAGGGGGAGGCTTTCTTT. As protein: CASRSLEGEAFF.

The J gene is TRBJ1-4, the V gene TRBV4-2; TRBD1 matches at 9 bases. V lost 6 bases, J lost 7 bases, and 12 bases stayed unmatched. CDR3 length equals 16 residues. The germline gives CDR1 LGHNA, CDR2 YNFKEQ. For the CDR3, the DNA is TGTGCCAGCAGAGCACTAACAGGGGGCGAGGGTGAAAAACTGTTTTTT. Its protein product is CASRALTGGEGEKLFF.

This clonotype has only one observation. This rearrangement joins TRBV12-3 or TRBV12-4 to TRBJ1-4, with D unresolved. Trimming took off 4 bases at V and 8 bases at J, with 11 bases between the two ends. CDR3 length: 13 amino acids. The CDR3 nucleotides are TGTGCCAGCAGTTCCGGAGGGAAAGAAAAACTGTTTTTT. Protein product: CASSSGGKEKLFF.

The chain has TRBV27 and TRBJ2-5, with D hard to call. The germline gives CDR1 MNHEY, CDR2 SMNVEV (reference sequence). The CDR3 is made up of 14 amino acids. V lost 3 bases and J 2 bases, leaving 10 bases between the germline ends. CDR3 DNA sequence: TGTGCCAGCAGTTTCACGAGTACACAAGAGACCCAGTACTTC. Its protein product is CASSFTSTQETQYF.

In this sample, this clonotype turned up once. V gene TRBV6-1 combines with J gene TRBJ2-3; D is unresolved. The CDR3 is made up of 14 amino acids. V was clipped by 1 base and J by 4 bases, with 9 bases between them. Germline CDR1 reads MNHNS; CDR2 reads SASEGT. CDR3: CASSEGLFPDTQYF. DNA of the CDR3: TGTGCCAGCAGTGAAGGACTGTTTCCAGATACGCAGTATTTT.

CDR3 residues: CASLDGQLTEVQYF. CDR3 coding DNA: TGTGCCAGCTTGGACGGGCAGCTCACCGAGGTTCAGTACTTC. V gene TRBV6-2 or TRBV6-3 combines with J gene TRBJ2-4; D not certain. The V gene's germline CDR1 is MNHEY and CDR2 SVGEGT. Trimming pared 8 bases from V and 11 bases from J, leaving 22 bases between. This CDR3 contains 14 residues.

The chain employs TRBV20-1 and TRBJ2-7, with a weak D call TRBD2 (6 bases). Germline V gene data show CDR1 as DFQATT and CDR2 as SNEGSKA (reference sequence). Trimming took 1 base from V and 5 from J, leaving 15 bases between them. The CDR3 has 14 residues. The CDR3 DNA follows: TGCAGTGCTAGAGGGGAGGACATCTTGGACGAGCAGTACTTC. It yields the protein CSARGEDILDEQYF.

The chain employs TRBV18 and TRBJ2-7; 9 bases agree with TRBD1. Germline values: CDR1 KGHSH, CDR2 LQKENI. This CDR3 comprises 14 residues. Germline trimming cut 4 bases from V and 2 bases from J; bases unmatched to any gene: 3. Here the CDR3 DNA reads TGTGCCAGCTCACTCGGGACAGGGCCCTACGAGCAGTACTTC. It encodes CASSLGTGPYEQYF.

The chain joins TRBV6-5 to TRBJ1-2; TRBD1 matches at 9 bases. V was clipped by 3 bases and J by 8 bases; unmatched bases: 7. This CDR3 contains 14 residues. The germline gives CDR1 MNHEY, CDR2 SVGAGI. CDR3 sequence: CASSYSQGAGGYTF. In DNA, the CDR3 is TGTGCCAGCAGTTATTCACAGGGGGCGGGAGGCTACACCTTC.

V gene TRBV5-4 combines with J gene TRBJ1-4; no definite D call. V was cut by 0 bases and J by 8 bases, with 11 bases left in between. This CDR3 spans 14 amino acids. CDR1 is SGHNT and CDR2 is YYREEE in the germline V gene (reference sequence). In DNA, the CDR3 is TGTGCCAGCAGCTTGGCCCCGACGGGGGAAAAACTGTTTTTT. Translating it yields CASSLAPTGEKLFF.

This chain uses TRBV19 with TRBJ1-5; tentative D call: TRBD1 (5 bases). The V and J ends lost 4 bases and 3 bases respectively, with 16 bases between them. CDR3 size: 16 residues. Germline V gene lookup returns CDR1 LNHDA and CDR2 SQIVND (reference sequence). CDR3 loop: CASSTLDTPINQPQHF. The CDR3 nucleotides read TGTGCCAGTAGTACCCTGGACACTCCGATCAATCAGCCCCAGCATTTT.

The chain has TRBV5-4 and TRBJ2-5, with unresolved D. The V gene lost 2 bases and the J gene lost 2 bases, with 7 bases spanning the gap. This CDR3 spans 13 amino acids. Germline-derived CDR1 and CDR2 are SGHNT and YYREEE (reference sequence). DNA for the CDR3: TGTGCCAGCAGCTTTTCCTTACAAGAGACCCAGTACTTC. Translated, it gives CASSFSLQETQYF.

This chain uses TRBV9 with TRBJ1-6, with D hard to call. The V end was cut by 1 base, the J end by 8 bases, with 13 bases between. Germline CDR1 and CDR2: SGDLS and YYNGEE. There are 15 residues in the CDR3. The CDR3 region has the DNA TGTGCCAGCAGCGTAAACCCTTCGGGAGATTCACCCCTCCACTTT. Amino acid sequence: CASSVNPSGDSPLHF.

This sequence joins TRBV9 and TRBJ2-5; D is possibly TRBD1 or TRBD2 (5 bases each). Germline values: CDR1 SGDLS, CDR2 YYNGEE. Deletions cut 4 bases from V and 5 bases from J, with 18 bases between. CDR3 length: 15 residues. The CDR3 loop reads CASSTRPGPEETQYF. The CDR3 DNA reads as TGTGCCAGCAGCACCCGCCCGGGACCCGAGGAGACCCAGTACTTC.

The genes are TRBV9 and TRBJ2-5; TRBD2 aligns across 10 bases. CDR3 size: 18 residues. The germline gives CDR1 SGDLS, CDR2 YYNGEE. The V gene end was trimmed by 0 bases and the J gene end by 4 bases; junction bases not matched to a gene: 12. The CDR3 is CASSVGTSGREASETQYF. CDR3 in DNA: TGTGCCAGCAGCGTAGGGACTAGCGGACGAGAAGCTTCAGAGACCCAGTACTTC.